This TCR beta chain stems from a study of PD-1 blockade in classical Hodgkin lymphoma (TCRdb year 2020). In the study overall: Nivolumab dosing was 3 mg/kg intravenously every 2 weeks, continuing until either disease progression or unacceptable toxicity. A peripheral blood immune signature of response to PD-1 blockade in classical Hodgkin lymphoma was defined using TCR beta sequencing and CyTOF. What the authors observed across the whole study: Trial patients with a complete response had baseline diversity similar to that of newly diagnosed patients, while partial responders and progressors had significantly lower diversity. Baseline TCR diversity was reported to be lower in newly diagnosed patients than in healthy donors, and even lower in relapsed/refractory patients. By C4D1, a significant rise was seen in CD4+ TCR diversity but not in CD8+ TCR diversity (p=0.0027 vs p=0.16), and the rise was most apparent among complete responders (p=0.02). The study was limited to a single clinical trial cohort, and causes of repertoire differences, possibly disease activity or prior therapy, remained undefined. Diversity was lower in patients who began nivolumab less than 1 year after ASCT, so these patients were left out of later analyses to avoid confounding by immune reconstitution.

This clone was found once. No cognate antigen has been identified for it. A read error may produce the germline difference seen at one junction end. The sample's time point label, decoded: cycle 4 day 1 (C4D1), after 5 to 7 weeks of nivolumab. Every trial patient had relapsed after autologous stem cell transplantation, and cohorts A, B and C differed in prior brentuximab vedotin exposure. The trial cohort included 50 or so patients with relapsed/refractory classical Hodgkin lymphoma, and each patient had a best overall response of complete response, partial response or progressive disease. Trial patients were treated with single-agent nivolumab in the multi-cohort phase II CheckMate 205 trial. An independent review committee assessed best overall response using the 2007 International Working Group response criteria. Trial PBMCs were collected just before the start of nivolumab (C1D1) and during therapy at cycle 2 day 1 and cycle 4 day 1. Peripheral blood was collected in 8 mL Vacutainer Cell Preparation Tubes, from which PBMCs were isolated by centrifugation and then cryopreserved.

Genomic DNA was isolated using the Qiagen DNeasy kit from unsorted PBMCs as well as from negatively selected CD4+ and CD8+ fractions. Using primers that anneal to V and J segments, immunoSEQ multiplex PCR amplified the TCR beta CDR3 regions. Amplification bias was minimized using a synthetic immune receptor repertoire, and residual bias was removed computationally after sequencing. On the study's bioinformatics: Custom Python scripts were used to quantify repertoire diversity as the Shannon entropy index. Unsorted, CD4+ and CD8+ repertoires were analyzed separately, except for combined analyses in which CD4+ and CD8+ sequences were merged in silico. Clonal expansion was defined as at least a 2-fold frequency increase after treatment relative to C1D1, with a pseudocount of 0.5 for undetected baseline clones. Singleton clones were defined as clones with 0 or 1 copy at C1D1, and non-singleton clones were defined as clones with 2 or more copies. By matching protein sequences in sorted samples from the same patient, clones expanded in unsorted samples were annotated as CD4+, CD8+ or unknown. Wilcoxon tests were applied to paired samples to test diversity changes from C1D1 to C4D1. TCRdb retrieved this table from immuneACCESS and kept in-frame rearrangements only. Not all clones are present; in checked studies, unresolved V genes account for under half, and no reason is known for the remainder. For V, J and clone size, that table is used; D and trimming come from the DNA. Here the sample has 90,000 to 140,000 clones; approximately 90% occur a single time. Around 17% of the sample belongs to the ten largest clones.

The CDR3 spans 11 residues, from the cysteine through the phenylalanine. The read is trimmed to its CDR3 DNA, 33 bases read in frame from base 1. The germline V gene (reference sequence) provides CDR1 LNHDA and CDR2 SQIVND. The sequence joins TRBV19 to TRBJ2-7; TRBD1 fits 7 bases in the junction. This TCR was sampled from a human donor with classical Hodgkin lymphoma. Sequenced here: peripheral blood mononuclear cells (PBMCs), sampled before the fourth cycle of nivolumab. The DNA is TGTGCCCGTAGAGCAGGGGGAGAGCAGTACTTC. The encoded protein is CARRAGGEQYF.